This T cell receptor beta chain was identified during a study of tumor-infiltrating lymphocytes in primary liver carcinoma (dated by TCRdb to 2017 to 2019). For the wider study: Of the five patients (three men and two women, aged 30 to 69 years), four had hepatocellular carcinoma and one had combined HCC and intrahepatic cholangiocarcinoma. The study combined TCRbeta repertoire sequencing, expression microarrays and whole-exome sequencing across five regions of each liver tumor, with adjacent normal tissue and blood. Reproducibility between technical replicate repertoires was high, with correlation coefficients above 0.95 and mean shared-clone rates roughly 0.86. Roughly 3.65 to 7.13 million productive TCRbeta reads were obtained per sample, and no significant difference in read depth was found between tissue types. A total of roughly 35 specimens from 5 patients went through TCRbeta repertoire sequencing, namely 25 tumor regions, 5 adjacent noncancerous liver tissues and 5 peripheral blood samples. Tumors of the five patients were stage T1-T3 N0M0 with maximum diameters of roughly 4.2 to 10 cm. The roughly 24 tumor region samples were profiled with Agilent mRNA microarrays so that TCRbeta repertoire diversity could be related to the local molecular phenotype.

General conclusions and limits of the study: The top 250 clones made up a significantly larger repertoire fraction in tumors than in blood (p = 0.039). Only about 7.5-25% of top clones were found in all five regions of a tumor, suggesting spatial heterogeneity of tumor-infiltrating T cells. Consistent with antigen-driven expansion, pairs of tumor regions showed higher repertoire overlap (mean around 36%) than either tumor-adjacent pairs (around 17%) or tumor-blood pairs (about 14%). The study included only a few patients, and the authors note findings should be validated in a larger study. Because the samples were bulk and unsorted, CD4+ and CD8+ T cell repertoires could not be compared. Only the TCR beta chain was sequenced, so true repertoire diversity is likely underestimated because unpaired alpha chains were not captured.

The CDR3 contains 13 residues, cysteine and phenylalanine counted. CDR3 DNA only is kept here, 39 bases in frame from base 1. Based on the germline V gene (reference sequence), the CDR1 and CDR2 sequences are MNHNY and SVGAGI. V loses 3 bases at its end and J loses 6 bases; junction bases beyond the gene matches: 4. A constant-region primer and ProtoScript II reverse transcriptase were used to reverse-transcribe TCRbeta-specific cDNA from 500 ng total RNA. Construction of the TCRbeta libraries relied on three nested rounds of multiplex PCR, following a slightly modified ARM-PCR procedure. Multiplex TRBV1-TRBV30 forward primers and a Cbeta reverse primer were used in the first two PCR rounds, each of which was run for 10 cycles. Sample barcodes and Illumina adapters were added in a final 25-cycle PCR using Deep VentR polymerase. Before sequencing, amplicons of 200-500 bp were purified from gel using a QIAquick gel extraction kit. The TCRbeta amplicons were sequenced with 250-bp paired-end reads on an Illumina HiSeq 2500. For the original study's pipeline: Reads were quality-trimmed with Trimmomatic v0.33, and paired reads were merged with FLASH v1.2.11 to recover full CDR3 sequences. V, D and J germline segments were assigned to the rearranged TCRbeta sequences by MiGEC v1.2.1b. VDJtools v1.0.0 computed clonotype statistics and Shannon-Wiener diversity indices. To cut down on sampling bias, every analysis after diversity analysis relied on just the 250 most abundant clonotypes from each sample. In TCRdb, the public reads were trimmed at Q25 with fastp and aligned with MiXCR, with productive beta chains retained. When rows share a CDR3 protein, they turn into one entry using the most common DNA and genes. Here the V and J calls rest on TCRdb's processing, not on the authors' analysis. In this sample the table shows fewer than 75,000 distinct CDR3 sequences, about two thirds of which occur a single time. The leading ten clones occupy approximately 52% of the sample.

Without any cell sorting, total RNA and DNA were co-extracted from roughly 21-30 mg of bulk tissue using the AllPrep DNA/RNA mini kit. Between November 2015 and early 2016, 4 or 5 patients in China with histopathologically diagnosed primary liver carcinoma had their tumors surgically resected. Chronic HBV infection was present in the patients, and the patients were treatment-naive at sampling. Each tumor was sampled at five spatially separated regions: the tumor centre plus the superior, inferior, left-lateral and right-lateral poles. According to histology, viable tumor cells made up more than 80% of every tumor sample. Fresh tumor and adjacent tissue pieces were bisected; one half was stored in RNAlater at -80°C, the other sent for histology. This clonotype was found many times. Its antigen has not been determined. Base qualities are not provided; no much larger clone lies one nucleotide away.

The source of this sequence is a man in his forties with primary liver carcinoma and hepatitis B virus infection. Sequenced: liver tumor tissue from sampling region 2. The sample's cell subset or site label, in plain terms: tumor region T2, inferior pole. This chain is built from TRBV6-6 and TRBJ2-7; TRBD1 lines up with 8 middle nucleotides. CDR3 sequence: CASSYSDRVEQYF. At the DNA level, the sequence is TGTGCCAGCAGTTATTCGGACAGGGTCGAGCAGTACTTC.